These T cell receptor beta chains were read from a single sample in a study of T cells in Graves' hyperthyroidism and ophthalmopathy. TCRdb used MiXCR to reprocess the multiplex PCR reads, holding one entry per CDR3 protein. Of hundreds of thousands of distinct CDR3 sequences detected, 15% to 20% appear once; the ten largest clones hold 3% to 4%. The sequenced sample consisted of blood. These TCRs come from a woman aged 40 to 50 with Graves' ophthalmopathy. CDR3s include the opening cysteine and the closing phenylalanine or tryptophan. A D gene is named only where the DNA matches it firmly. The size of a clone is reported for some rows only, either as once, few or many, or as a class for expanded clones.

v_gene: TRBV12-3/TRBV12-4
j_gene: TRBJ2-5
d_gene: TRBD2
abundance: many
CDR3aa: CASSFGLAGGISQYF

v_gene: TRBV12-3/TRBV12-4
j_gene: TRBJ1-5
d_gene: TRBD1
abundance: .
CDR3aa: CASSFSAGTGGKPQHF

v_gene: TRBV15
j_gene: TRBJ2-3
d_gene: .
abundance: .
CDR3aa: CATSRDWGPSTDTQYF

v_gene: TRBV5-1
j_gene: TRBJ1-1
d_gene: .
abundance: many
CDR3aa: CASSLGEMNTEAFF

v_gene: TRBV28
j_gene: TRBJ1-2
d_gene: .
abundance: many
CDR3aa: CASFSAHNYGYTF

v_gene: TRBV12-3/TRBV12-4
j_gene: TRBJ1-2
d_gene: .
abundance: many
CDR3aa: CASTYAGRGALYGYTF

v_gene: TRBV30
j_gene: TRBJ1-1
d_gene: TRBD1
abundance: many
CDR3aa: CAWTRQGRNTEAFF

v_gene: TRBV6-2/TRBV6-3
j_gene: TRBJ2-1
d_gene: .
abundance: .
CDR3aa: CASRRGLWNEQFF

v_gene: TRBV5-1
j_gene: TRBJ1-2
d_gene: .
abundance: few
CDR3aa: CASSLGTEPYGYTF

v_gene: TRBV20-1
j_gene: TRBJ1-1
d_gene: .
abundance: many
CDR3aa: CSAGSPGQNTEAFF

v_gene: TRBV2
j_gene: TRBJ2-1
d_gene: TRBD2
abundance: many
CDR3aa: CASSSRASGTVKNEQFF

v_gene: TRBV28
j_gene: TRBJ1-6
d_gene: TRBD1
abundance: few
CDR3aa: CASSLKGTGLNSPLHF

v_gene: TRBV4-1
j_gene: TRBJ2-5
d_gene: TRBD1
abundance: few
CDR3aa: CASSQYGTGSETQYF

v_gene: TRBV9
j_gene: TRBJ2-7
d_gene: TRBD1
abundance: few
CDR3aa: CASSVGKGAYEQYF

v_gene: TRBV4-1
j_gene: TRBJ2-7
d_gene: TRBD1
abundance: .
CDR3aa: CASSQIPVGQGYYEQYF

v_gene: TRBV19
j_gene: TRBJ2-4
d_gene: .
abundance: few
CDR3aa: CASSAVEKENIQYF

v_gene: TRBV12-3/TRBV12-4
j_gene: TRBJ2-3
d_gene: .
abundance: .
CDR3aa: CASQGLTDTQYF

v_gene: TRBV20-1
j_gene: TRBJ2-1
d_gene: .
abundance: many
CDR3aa: CSLPPRGPQYEQFF

v_gene: TRBV15
j_gene: TRBJ2-7
d_gene: .
abundance: few
CDR3aa: CATSRERSYEQYF

v_gene: TRBV20-1
j_gene: TRBJ1-2
d_gene: .
abundance: .
CDR3aa: CSARANSGYGYTF

v_gene: TRBV7-9
j_gene: TRBJ1-6
d_gene: .
abundance: .
CDR3aa: CASSRLGDGVYNSPLHF

v_gene: TRBV12-3/TRBV12-4
j_gene: TRBJ2-7
d_gene: .
abundance: many
CDR3aa: CASSPLGGGLNYEQYF

v_gene: TRBV5-4
j_gene: TRBJ2-7
d_gene: .
abundance: many
CDR3aa: CASSSAGSVGVQYF

v_gene: TRBV6-1
j_gene: TRBJ1-4
d_gene: .
abundance: few
CDR3aa: CASGPGTSNEKLFF